The text below deals with one T cell receptor beta chain. Generated by immunoSEQ multiplex PCR, the TCRdb table keeps only in-frame clones and is missing some. Among about 22,000 clones listed, about four fifths were seen once. This sample is part of a study of OX40 agonist ivuxolimab in advanced cancers. Across the study: Prior checkpoint blockade (anti-PD-1, anti-PD-L1 or anti-CTLA-4) was permitted; 40% had it.

This CDR3 is built from 18 residues. The germline V gene has CDR1 MDHEN and CDR2 SYDVKM. V was shortened by 5 bases and J by 0 bases, with 22 bases between the two germline ends. The material was CD4+ or CD8+ T cells sorted from blood, obtained in a trial of the OX40 agonist ivuxolimab. This TCR derives from an adult with an advanced solid tumor such as melanoma, head and neck, liver or kidney cancer. The V call is TRBV28, the J call TRBJ1-2; tentative D call: TRBD1 (5 bases). The CDR3 spells CASSDGTALGVANYGYTF. The CDR3 DNA reads TGTGCCAGCAGTGACGGGACCGCACTGGGGGTAGCTAACTATGGCTACACCTTC.